Sequencing of this T cell receptor beta chain was carried out in a study of CXCR3-negative and CXCR3-positive naive CD8 T cells. Details on this clonotype: Its antigen is currently unknown.

General study results and limits: TRB CDR3 properties served as the basis for inferring TCR strength, and surface CD5 was comparable between naive subsets.

Through 5' RACE with UMI labels, the TRB cDNA libraries were prepared. Following a re-call of the 5' RACE reads, TCRdb has one entry per CDR3 protein and lacks DNA. Its clone listing holds about 26,000 distinct CDR3 sequences. Researchers sorted 300,000 cells of each CD8+ T cell subset in triplicate. Cells that were CD45RO-CCR7+CD27+CD95- constituted naive CD8+ T cells. The receptor was derived from a human donor in good health. Some clones in this sample may be carry-over from other donors' samples. The sequencing input was naive CXCR3- CD8+ T cells from blood. Subset indicated: CD45RO-CCR7+CD27+CD95- naive CD8+ T cells lacking CXCR3 (TNR3-).

This CDR3 is CASSPHKAFAYNEQFF. The chain couples TRBV14 to TRBJ2-1. This CDR3 spans 16 amino acids. CDR1 SGHDN and CDR2 FVKESK come from the germline V gene.